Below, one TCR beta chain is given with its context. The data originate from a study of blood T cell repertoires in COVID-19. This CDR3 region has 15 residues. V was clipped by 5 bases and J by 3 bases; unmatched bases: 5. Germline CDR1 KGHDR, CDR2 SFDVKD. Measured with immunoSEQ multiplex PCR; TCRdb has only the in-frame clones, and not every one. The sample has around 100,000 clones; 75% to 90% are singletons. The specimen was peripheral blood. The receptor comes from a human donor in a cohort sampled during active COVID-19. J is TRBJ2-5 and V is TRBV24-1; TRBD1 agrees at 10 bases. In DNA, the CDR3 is TGTGCCACCAGTGCGCAGACAGGGGGCGAAGAGACCCAGTACTTC. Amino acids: CATSAQTGGEETQYF.